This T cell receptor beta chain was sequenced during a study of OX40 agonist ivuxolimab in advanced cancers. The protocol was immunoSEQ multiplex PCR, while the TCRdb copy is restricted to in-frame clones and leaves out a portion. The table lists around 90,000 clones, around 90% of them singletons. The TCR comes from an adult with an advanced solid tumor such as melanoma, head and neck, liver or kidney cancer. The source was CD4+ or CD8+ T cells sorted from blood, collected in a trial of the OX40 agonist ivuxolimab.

The CDR3 is CSVLGRTNEKLFF. In nucleotides, the CDR3 is TGCAGCGTCCTGGGACGGACTAATGAAAAACTGTTTTTT. The genes are TRBV29-1 and TRBJ1-4; tentative D call: TRBD1 (5 bases). There are 13 residues in the CDR3. Between the trimmed V and J ends, which lost 6 bases and 2 bases, there was a span of 10 bases. Looked up from germline, CDR1 is SQVTM and CDR2 is ANQGSEA.